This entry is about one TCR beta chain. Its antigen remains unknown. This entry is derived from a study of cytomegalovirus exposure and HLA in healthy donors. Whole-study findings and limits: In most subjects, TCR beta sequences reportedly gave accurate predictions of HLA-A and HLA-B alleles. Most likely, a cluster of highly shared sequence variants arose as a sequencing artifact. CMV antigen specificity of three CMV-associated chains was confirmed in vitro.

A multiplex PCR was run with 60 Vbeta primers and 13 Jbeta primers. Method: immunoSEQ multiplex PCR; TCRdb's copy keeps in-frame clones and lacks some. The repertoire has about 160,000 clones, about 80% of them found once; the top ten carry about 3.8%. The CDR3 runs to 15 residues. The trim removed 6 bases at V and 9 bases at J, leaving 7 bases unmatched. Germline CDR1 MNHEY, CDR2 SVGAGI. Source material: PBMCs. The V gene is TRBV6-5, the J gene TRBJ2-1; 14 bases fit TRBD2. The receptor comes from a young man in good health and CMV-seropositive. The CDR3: CASSQTSGGAIEQFF. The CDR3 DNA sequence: TGTGCCAGCAGCCAGACTAGCGGGGGGGCCATTGAGCAGTTCTTC.